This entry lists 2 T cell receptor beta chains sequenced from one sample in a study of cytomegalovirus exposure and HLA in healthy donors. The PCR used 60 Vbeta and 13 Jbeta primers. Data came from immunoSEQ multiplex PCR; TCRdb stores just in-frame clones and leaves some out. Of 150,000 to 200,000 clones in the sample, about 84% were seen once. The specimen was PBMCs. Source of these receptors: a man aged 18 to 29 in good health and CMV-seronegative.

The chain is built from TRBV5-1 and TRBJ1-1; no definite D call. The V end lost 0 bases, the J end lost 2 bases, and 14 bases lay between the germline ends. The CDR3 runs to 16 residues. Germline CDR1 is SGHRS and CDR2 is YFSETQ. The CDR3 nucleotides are TGCGCCAGCAGCTTGGGGGCATCGCACGGCAACACTGAAGCTTTCTTT. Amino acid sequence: CASSLGASHGNTEAFF.

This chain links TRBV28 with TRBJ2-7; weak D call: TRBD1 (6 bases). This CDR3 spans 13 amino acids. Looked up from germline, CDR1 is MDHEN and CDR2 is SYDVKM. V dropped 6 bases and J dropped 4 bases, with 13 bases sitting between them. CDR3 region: CASSSPRGYEQYF. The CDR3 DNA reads TGTGCCAGCAGCTCACCTAGGGGGTACGAGCAGTACTTC.